Following are 27 T cell receptor beta chains from one sample sequenced in a study of T cells expressing NK-cell markers. TCRdb re-called the 5' RACE reads; one entry per CDR3 protein, DNA not given. Its table records roughly 300,000 distinct CDR3 sequences. Specimen: blood T cells: a sorted CD56 or NKG2C T cell subset, CD4+ or CD8+ T cells, or bulk PBMC T cells (not recorded which). All receptors derive from a woman between 18 and 69 years old in good health.

The rearrangement links TRBV21-1 to TRBJ2-6; TCRdb selects TRBD1, and the lack of DNA leaves this call unchecked. TRBV21-1 is deemed a pseudogene. CDR3 length: 16 residues. The CDR3 here is CASIPGQNSGANVLTF.

The chain employs TRBV4-3 and TRBJ1-2; TCRdb outputs TRBD1, but without DNA this stays unchecked. The CDR3 spans 15 residues. The germline V gene encodes CDR1 LGHNA and CDR2 YSLEER. CDR3 sequence reads: CASSQDHLGARGYTF.

V gene TRBV7-2 combines with J gene TRBJ2-3; TCRdb returns TRBD2, unconfirmable since there is no DNA. The germline V gene has CDR1 SGHTA and CDR2 FQGNSA. The CDR3 consists of 16 residues. The CDR3 protein is CASSLTLAGSTDTQYF. Full variable domain (missing parts from reference TRBV7-2 and TRBJ2-3): GAGVSQSPSNKVTEKGKDVELRCDPISGHTALYWYRQSLGQGLEFLIYFQGNSAPDKSGLPSDRFSAERTGGSVSTLTIQRTQQEDSAVYLCASSLTLAGSTDTQYFGPGTRLTVL.

This chain joins TRBV12-3 or TRBV12-4 and TRBJ1-1; TCRdb returns TRBD1, unconfirmable since there is no DNA. The length of the CDR3 is 14 residues. The CDR3 loop reads CASTARGQNTEAFF.

V is TRBV5-1 and J is TRBJ1-1; the TCRdb call, TRBD1, lacks DNA for checking. Germline CDR1 is SGHRS and CDR2 is YFSETQ. The CDR3 is 14 amino acids. CDR3 region: CASSSKQGATEAFF.

Here the CDR3 reads CASSADPGWGTIYF. The chain is built from TRBV7-2 and TRBJ1-3; TCRdb outputs TRBD1, but without DNA this stays unchecked. The CDR3 runs to 14 residues. Germline CDR1 reads SGHTA; CDR2 reads FQGNSA.

The chain joins TRBV15 to TRBJ2-5; TCRdb reports TRBD2, a call that lacks DNA to check it against. CDR1 LNHNV and CDR2 YYDKDF come from the germline V gene (reference sequence). The CDR3 is 15 amino acids. Here the CDR3 reads CATSSGGRTQETQYF. Full variable domain (outside the CDR3, taken from reference TRBV15 and TRBJ2-5): DAMVIQNPRYQVTQFGKPVTLSCSQTLNHNVMYWYQQKSSQAPKLLFHYYDKDFNNEADTPDNFQSRRPNTSFCFLDIRSPGLGDTAMYLCATSSGGRTQETQYFGPGTRLLVL.

This chain connects TRBV5-1 to TRBJ1-2; the D call of TRBD1 rests on TCRdb alone, since no DNA is present to check it. The CDR3 contains 14 residues. Germline assignment: CDR1 SGHRS and CDR2 YFSETQ. The CDR3 spells CASSLEPPGGGYTF.

The CDR3 loop is CSAGGRGDTQYF. The chain recombines TRBV20-1 with TRBJ2-3; TCRdb's D gene call, TRBD1, goes unchecked for lack of DNA. Germline loops: CDR1 DFQATT, CDR2 SNEGSKA (reference sequence). The CDR3 consists of 12 residues.

The chain joins TRBV9 to TRBJ2-1; TCRdb indicates TRBD1, and absent DNA this call remains unverified. Germline lookup yields CDR1 SGDLS and CDR2 YYNGEE. This CDR3 is 15 amino acids long. The CDR3 sequence: CASSVRDRGYNEQFF.

The chain's CDR3 is CASSQTTGWKTQYF. The V gene is TRBV3-1, the J gene TRBJ2-5. The CDR3 sequence is 14 residues long. Germline CDR1 and CDR2: LGHDT and YNNKEL (reference sequence).

The rearrangement uses TRBV10-3 and TRBJ2-2; lacking DNA, the TRBD1 call made by TCRdb goes unchecked. This CDR3 spans 14 amino acids. Per the germline V gene, CDR1 is ENHRY and CDR2 is SYGVKD. The CDR3 sequence: CATEGRGGTGELFF.

This chain uses TRBV27 with TRBJ2-7; absent DNA, TCRdb's TRBD1 call cannot be checked. CDR1 is MNHEY and CDR2 is SMNVEV in the germline V gene (reference sequence). The CDR3 sequence is 16 residues long. CDR3 amino acids: CASSLSGRPVDYEQYF.

The gene calls are TRBV11-2 and TRBJ2-5; TCRdb's D gene call, TRBD1, goes unchecked for lack of DNA. The CDR3 consists of 14 residues. Germline CDR1 is SGHAT and CDR2 is FQNNGV. This CDR3 reads CASSLGGGRETQYF. The full variable domain, rest sourced from reference TRBV11-2 and TRBJ2-5, is EAGVAQSPRYKIIEKRQSVAFWCNPISGHATLYWYQQILGQGPKLLIQFQNNGVVDDSQLPKDRFSAERLKGVDSTLKIQPAKLEDSAVYLCASSLGGGRETQYFGPGTRLLVL.

The chain has TRBV6-5 and TRBJ2-7; the D call of TRBD1 rests on TCRdb alone, since no DNA is present to check it. CDR3 size: 14 residues. The germline V gene encodes CDR1 MNHEY and CDR2 SVGAGI. CDR3: CASSYPKGGGEQYF.

The rearrangement links TRBV7-2 to TRBJ1-3. Per germline, CDR1 SGHTA and CDR2 FQGNSA. The CDR3 contains 13 residues. Here the CDR3 reads CASRVRAGNTIYF.

The chain employs TRBV7-9 and TRBJ2-3; TCRdb outputs TRBD2, but without DNA this stays unchecked. CDR1 is SEHNR and CDR2 is FQNEAQ in the germline V gene (reference sequence). The CDR3 contains 16 residues. The CDR3 sequence is CASSGRSSGVGDTQYF.

The V call is TRBV20-1, the J call TRBJ2-5; TCRdb returns TRBD2, unconfirmable since there is no DNA. Germline loops: CDR1 DFQATT, CDR2 SNEGSKA (reference sequence). This CDR3 comprises 17 residues. The CDR3 reads CSASGGLARGLQETQYF.

The chain joins TRBV7-3 to TRBJ1-1; TCRdb reports TRBD1, a call that lacks DNA to check it against. The length of the CDR3 is 15 residues. Germline CDR1 and CDR2: SGHTA and FQGTGA. The CDR3 sequence is CASSPGGQANTEAFF.

The chain carries TRBV7-2 and TRBJ2-5; TCRdb names TRBD1, which stays unverified in the absence of DNA. There are 16 residues in the CDR3. Germline CDR1 SGHTA, CDR2 FQGNSA. CDR3 region: CASSLRRGGVQETQYF.

J is TRBJ2-7 and V is TRBV18; TCRdb's D call, TRBD1, is unchecked because there is no DNA. CDR3 length: 14 residues. The germline gives CDR1 KGHSH, CDR2 LQKENI. The CDR3: CAYSNQDRGIEQYF.

The chain carries TRBV4-2 and TRBJ2-3; lacking DNA, the TRBD1 call made by TCRdb goes unchecked. CDR1 is LGHNA and CDR2 is YNFKEQ in the germline V gene. The CDR3 runs 15 residues. The CDR3 here is CASSQEGANEDTQYF.

This CDR3 is CSARNRGKSPLHF. The J gene is TRBJ1-6, the V gene TRBV20-1; the TCRdb D gene call, TRBD1, has no DNA to confirm it. Germline V gene lookup returns CDR1 DFQATT and CDR2 SNEGSKA (reference sequence). The CDR3 consists of 13 residues.

The V call is TRBV7-2, the J call TRBJ2-7; TCRdb reports TRBD2, a call that lacks DNA to check it against. The germline V gene has CDR1 SGHTA and CDR2 FQGNSA. This CDR3 is built from 15 residues. CDR3 amino acids: CASSPRRVGPYEQYF.

V and J are TRBV5-6 and TRBJ1-6; TCRdb's D call of TRBD1 is untestable without DNA. CDR1 SGHDT and CDR2 YYEEEE come from the germline V gene. The CDR3 consists of 14 residues. This CDR3 is CASSLAGTGSPLHF.

V is TRBV7-9 and J is TRBJ1-2; lacking DNA, the TRBD1 call made by TCRdb goes unchecked. This CDR3 is built from 14 residues. CDR1 SEHNR and CDR2 FQNEAQ come from the germline V gene (reference sequence). The CDR3 spells CASSLATGDYGYTF.

The chain couples TRBV12-3 or TRBV12-4 to TRBJ2-6; TCRdb proposes TRBD1, but this gene call is untestable without DNA. CDR3 length: 16 residues. CDR3 protein: CASSLWGSTGANVLTF.